This TCR beta chain was documented in a study of shared clonotypes between healthy human individuals. The study, taken as a whole, reports: Only a few donors were included, so the genetic and exposure-history diversity represented was limited. Blood was the sole source, and tissue repertoires probably differ. The study found lower generation probabilities in non-shared clonotypes than in those shared by all four donors.

All the donors were Caucasian adults who lived in Nashville, Tennessee. Note on this clone: Its antigen is still unknown.

TCRdb keeps only in-frame clones here, not all; method: immunoSEQ multiplex PCR. The sample comprises some 2,500,000 clones, 80% to 95% of which are singletons, and around 0.37% rests with the top ten. This receptor was taken from a young man in good health. Some clones in this sample may be carry-over from other donors' samples. Sequencing used naive CD4+ T cells from PBMCs. The sample's subset: CD45RA+ positively selected.

The CDR3 coding sequence is TGCGCCAGCAGCTTGGGTCAGGGGTTAAATGAAAAACTGTTTTTT. The encoded protein is CASSLGQGLNEKLFF. V usage is TRBV5-1 and J usage is TRBJ1-4; perhaps TRBD1 as D (6 bases). The CDR3 is made up of 15 amino acids. The V end was cut by 0 bases, the J end by 5 bases, with 11 bases between. Germline loops: CDR1 SGHRS, CDR2 YFSETQ.